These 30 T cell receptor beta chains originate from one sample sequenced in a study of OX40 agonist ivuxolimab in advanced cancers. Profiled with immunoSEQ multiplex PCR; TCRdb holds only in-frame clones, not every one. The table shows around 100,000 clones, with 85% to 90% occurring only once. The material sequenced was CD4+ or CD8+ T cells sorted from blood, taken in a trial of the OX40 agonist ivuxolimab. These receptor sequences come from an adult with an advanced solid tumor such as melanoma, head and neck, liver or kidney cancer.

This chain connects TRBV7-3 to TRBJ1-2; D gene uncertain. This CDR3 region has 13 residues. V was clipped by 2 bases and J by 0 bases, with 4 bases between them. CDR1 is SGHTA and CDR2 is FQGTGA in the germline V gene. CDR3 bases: TGTGCCAGCAGCTTAGCTCCTAACTATGGCTACACCTTC. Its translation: CASSLAPNYGYTF.

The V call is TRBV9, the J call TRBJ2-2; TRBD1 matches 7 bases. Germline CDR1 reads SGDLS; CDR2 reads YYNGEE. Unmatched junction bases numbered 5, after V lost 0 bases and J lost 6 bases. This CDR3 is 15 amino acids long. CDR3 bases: TGTGCCAGCAGCGTAGAACAGGGGAGTGCCGGGGAGCTGTTTTTT. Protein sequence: CASSVEQGSAGELFF.

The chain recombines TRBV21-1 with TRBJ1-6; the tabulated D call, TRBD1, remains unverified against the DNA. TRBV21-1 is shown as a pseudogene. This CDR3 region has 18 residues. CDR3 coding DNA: TGTGCCAGCAGCTTCGAGGGGCAGGGGAAAACCTATAATTCACCCCTCCACTTT. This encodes CASSFEGQGKTYNSPLHF.

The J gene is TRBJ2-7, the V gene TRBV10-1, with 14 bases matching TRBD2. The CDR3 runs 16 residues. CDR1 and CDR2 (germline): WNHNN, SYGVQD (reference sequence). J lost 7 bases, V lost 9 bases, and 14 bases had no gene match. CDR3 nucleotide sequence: TGCGCCAGAGTCTTTCAGGGACTAGCGGGAGCGGGGGAGCAGTACTTC. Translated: CARVFQGLAGAGEQYF.

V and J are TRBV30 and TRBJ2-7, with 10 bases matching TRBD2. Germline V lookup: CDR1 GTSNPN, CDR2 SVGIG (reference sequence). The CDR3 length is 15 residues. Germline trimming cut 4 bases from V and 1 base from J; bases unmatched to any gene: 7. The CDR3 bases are TGTGCCTGGAATCCGGGACTAGCGCAGTCCTACGAGCAGTACTTC. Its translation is CAWNPGLAQSYEQYF.

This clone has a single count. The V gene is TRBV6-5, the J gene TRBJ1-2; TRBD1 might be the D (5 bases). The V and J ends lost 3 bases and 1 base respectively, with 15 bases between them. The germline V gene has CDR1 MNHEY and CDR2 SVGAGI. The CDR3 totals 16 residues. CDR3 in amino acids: CASSYSRGFGNYGYTF. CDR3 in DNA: TGTGCCAGCAGTTATTCAAGGGGATTTGGTAACTATGGCTACACCTTC.

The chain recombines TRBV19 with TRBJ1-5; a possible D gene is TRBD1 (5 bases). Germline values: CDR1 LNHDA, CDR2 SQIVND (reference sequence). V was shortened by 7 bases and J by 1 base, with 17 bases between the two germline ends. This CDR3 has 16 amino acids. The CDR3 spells CASTKRSRVSNQPQHF. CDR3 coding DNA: TGTGCCAGTACCAAAAGGAGCAGGGTGAGCAATCAGCCCCAGCATTTT.

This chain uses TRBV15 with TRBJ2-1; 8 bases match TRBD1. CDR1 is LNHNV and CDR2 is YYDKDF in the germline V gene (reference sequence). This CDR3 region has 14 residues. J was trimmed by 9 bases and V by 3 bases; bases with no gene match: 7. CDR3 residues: CATSRVTGEFEQFF. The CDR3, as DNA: TGTGCCACCAGCAGGGTGACAGGGGAATTTGAGCAGTTCTTC.

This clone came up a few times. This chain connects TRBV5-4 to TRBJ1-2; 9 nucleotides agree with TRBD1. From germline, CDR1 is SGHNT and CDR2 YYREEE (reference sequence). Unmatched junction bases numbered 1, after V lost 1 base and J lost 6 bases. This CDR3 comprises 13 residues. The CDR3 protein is CASSLTGGDGYTF. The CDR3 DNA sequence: TGTGCCAGCAGCTTGACAGGGGGCGATGGCTACACCTTC.

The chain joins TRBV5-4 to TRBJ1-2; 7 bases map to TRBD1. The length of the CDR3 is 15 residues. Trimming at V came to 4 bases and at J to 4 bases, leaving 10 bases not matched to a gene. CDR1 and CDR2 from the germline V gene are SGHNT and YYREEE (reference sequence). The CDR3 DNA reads TGTGCCAGCAGCATTCCGGGACAGCTTATCTATGGCTACACCTTC. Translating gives CASSIPGQLIYGYTF.

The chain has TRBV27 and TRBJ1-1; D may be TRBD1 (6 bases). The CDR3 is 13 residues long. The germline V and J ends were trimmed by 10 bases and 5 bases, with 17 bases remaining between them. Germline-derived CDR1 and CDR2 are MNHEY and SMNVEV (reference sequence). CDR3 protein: CATYIQGKTEAFF. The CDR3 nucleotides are TGTGCCACCTACATTCAGGGGAAAACTGAAGCTTTCTTT.

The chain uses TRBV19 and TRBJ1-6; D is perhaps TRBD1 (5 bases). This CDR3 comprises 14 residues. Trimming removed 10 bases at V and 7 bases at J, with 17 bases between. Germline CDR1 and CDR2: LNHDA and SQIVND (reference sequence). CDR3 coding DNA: TGTGCCACCACACCGGACACCGGGAATTCACCCCTCCACTTT. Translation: CATTPDTGNSPLHF.

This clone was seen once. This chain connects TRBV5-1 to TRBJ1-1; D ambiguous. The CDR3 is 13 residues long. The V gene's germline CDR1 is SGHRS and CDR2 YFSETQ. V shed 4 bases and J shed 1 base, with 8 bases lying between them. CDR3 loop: CASSRIWNTEAFF. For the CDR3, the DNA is TGCGCCAGCAGCAGAATTTGGAACACTGAAGCTTTCTTT.

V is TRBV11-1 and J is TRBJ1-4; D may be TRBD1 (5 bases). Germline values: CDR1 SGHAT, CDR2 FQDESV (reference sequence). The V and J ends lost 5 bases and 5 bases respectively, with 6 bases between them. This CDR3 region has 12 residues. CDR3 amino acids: CASSRGNEKLFF. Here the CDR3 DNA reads TGTGCCAGCAGCCGGGGGAATGAAAAACTGTTTTTT.

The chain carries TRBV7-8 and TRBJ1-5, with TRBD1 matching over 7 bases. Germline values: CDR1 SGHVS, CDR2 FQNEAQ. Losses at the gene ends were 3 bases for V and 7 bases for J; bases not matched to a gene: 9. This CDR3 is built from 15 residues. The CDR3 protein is CASSLGGGGRQPQHF. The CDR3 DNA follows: TGTGCCAGCAGCTTGGGGGGAGGGGGCAGACAGCCCCAGCATTTT.

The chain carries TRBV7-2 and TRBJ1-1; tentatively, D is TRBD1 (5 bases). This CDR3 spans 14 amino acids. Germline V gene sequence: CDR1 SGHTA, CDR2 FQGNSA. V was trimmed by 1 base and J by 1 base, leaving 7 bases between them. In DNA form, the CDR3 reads TGTGCCAGCAGCTTAGGGGGGAGGAACACTGAAGCTTTCTTT. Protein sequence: CASSLGGRNTEAFF.

The CDR3 sequence is CAISGGTSASEQFF. For the CDR3, the DNA is TGTGCCATCAGTGGGGGCACTTCTGCTTCTGAGCAGTTCTTC. The V and J genes are TRBV10-3 and TRBJ2-1; D might be TRBD1 (5 bases). V lost 4 bases and J 9 bases, leaving 16 bases between the germline ends. Germline V lookup: CDR1 ENHRY, CDR2 SYGVKD. CDR3 size: 14 residues.

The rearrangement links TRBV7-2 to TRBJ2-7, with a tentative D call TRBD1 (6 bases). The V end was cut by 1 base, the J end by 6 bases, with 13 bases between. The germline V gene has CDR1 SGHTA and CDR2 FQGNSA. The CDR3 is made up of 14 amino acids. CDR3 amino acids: CASSLGQEKSEQYF. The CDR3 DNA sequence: TGTGCCAGCAGCTTAGGACAGGAGAAATCCGAGCAGTACTTC.

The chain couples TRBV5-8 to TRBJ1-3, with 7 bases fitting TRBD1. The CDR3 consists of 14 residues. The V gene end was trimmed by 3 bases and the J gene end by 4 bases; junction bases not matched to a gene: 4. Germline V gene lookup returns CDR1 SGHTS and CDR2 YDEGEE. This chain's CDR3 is CASSWTGQGNTIYF. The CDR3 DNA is TGTGCCAGCAGCTGGACAGGCCAAGGAAACACCATATATTTT.

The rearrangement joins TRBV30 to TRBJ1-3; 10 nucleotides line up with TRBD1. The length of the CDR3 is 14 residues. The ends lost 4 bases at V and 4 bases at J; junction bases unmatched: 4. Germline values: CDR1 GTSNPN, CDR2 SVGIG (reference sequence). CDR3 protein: CAWTVTGGGNTIYF. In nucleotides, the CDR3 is TGTGCCTGGACCGTGACAGGGGGCGGAAACACCATATATTTT.

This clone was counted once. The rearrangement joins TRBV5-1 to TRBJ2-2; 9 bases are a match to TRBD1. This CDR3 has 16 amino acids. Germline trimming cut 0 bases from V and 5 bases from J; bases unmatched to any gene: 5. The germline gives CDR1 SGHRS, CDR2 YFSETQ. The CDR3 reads CASSLGDRAGTGELFF. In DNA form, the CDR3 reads TGCGCCAGCAGCTTGGGGGACAGGGCAGGGACCGGGGAGCTGTTTTTT.

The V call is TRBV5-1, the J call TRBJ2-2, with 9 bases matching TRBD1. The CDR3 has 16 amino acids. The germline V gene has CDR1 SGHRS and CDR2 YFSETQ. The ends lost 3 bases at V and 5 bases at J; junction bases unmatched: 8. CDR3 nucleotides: TGCGCCAGCAGCTGGACAGGGACAGGGAGGACCGGGGAGCTGTTTTTT. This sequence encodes CASSWTGTGRTGELFF.

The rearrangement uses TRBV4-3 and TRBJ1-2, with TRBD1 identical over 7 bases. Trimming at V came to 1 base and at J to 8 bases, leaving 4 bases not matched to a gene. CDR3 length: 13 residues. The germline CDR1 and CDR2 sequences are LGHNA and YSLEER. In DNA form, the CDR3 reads TGCGCCAGCAGCCAAGGTCGGACAGGCGGCTACACCTTC. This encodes CASSQGRTGGYTF.

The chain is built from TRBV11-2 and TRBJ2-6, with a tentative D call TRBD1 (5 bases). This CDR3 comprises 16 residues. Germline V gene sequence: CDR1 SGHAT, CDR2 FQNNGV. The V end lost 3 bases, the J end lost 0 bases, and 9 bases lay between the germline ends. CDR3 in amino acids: CASSFLGDSGANVLTF. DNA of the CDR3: TGTGCCAGCAGCTTCTTAGGGGACTCTGGGGCCAACGTCCTGACTTTC.

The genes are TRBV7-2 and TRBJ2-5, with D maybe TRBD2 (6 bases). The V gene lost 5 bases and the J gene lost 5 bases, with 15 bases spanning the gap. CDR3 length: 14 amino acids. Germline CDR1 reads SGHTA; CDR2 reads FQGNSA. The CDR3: CASSLNGAGETQYF. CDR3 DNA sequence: TGTGCCAGCAGCCTCAATGGGGCGGGGGAGACCCAGTACTTC.

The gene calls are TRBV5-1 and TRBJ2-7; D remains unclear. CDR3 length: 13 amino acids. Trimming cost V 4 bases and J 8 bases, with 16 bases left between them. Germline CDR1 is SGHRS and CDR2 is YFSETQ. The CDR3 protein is CASSLAFGGQQYF. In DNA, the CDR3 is TGCGCCAGCAGCCTGGCCTTCGGTGGGCAGCAGTACTTC.

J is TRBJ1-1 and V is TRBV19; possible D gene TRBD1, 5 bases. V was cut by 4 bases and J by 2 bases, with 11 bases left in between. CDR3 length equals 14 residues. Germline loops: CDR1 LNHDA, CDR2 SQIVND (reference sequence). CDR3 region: CASSRDGRNTEAFF. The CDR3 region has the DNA TGTGCCAGTAGTAGGGACGGAAGAAACACTGAAGCTTTCTTT.

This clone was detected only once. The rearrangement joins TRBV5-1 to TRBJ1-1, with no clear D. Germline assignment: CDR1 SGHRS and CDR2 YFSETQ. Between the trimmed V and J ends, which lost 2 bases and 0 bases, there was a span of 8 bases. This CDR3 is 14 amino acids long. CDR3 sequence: CASSFLGMNTEAFF. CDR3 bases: TGCGCCAGCAGCTTTTTAGGGATGAACACTGAAGCTTTCTTT.

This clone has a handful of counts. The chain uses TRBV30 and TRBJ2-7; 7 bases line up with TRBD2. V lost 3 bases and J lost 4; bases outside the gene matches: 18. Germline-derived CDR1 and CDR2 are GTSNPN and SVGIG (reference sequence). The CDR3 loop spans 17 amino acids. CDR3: CAWRGGIRTRDKYEQYF. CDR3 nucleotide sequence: TGTGCCTGGAGGGGGGGGATTAGGACACGAGACAAATACGAGCAGTACTTC.

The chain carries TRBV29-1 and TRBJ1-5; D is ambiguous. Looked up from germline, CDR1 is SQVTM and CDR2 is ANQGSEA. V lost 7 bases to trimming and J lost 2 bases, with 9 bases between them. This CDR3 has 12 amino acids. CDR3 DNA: TGCAGCGCCCAGTTAGGCAATCAGCCCCAGCATTTT. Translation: CSAQLGNQPQHF.